The sequence of this T cell receptor beta chain was determined in a study of blood T cell repertoires in COVID-19. Turning to the study itself: Researchers got acute and convalescent COVID-19 samples from the United States, Italy and Spain. T cells, B-cell-depleted T cells, or PBMCs provided the cDNA or gDNA that served as material.

Using immunoSEQ multiplex PCR, the repertoire was profiled, and TCRdb retains in-frame clones only, with some absent. The repertoire holds roughly 210,000 clones, with roughly nine tenths as singletons. Trimming pared 0 bases from V and 7 bases from J, leaving 10 bases between. This CDR3 is built from 15 residues. CDR1 and CDR2 (germline): LGHNA, YSLEER. V usage is TRBV4-3 and J usage is TRBJ1-6, with D maybe TRBD1 (5 bases). Sequences were obtained from peripheral blood. This TCR was recovered from a man between 65 and 85 years old with acute or convalescent COVID-19. The CDR3 spells CASSQDGGMNSPLHF. The CDR3 nucleotides read TGCGCCAGCAGCCAAGACGGGGGTATGAATTCACCCCTCCACTTT.